This T cell receptor (beta chain) was recovered during a study of T cells in Graves' hyperthyroidism and ophthalmopathy. Germline CDR1 MNHNS, CDR2 SASEGT. The CDR3 extends over 16 amino acids. Germline trimming cut 5 bases from V and 4 bases from J; bases unmatched to any gene: 8. Exclusion followed for patients with uncontrolled infection, other autoimmune disease, pregnancy or lactation. Regions amplified from RNA transcripts were the TCR beta CDR3 regions. When the TCR CDR3 underwent first-round RT-PCR, the HTBI primer set was used. Using its own MiXCR run on the multiplex PCR reads, TCRdb lists one record per CDR3 protein. The sample yields hundreds of thousands of distinct CDR3 sequences, less than 25% seen once. This clonotype was detected ten times or more.

The chain has TRBV6-1 and TRBJ1-5; 10 positions match TRBD1. Sample: blood. This clonotype was obtained from a man aged 25 to 40 with Graves' ophthalmopathy. The CDR3 here is CASSYSRTGGNQPQHF. For the CDR3, the DNA is TGTGCCAGCAGTTACTCCCGGACAGGGGGGAATCAGCCCCAGCATTTT.